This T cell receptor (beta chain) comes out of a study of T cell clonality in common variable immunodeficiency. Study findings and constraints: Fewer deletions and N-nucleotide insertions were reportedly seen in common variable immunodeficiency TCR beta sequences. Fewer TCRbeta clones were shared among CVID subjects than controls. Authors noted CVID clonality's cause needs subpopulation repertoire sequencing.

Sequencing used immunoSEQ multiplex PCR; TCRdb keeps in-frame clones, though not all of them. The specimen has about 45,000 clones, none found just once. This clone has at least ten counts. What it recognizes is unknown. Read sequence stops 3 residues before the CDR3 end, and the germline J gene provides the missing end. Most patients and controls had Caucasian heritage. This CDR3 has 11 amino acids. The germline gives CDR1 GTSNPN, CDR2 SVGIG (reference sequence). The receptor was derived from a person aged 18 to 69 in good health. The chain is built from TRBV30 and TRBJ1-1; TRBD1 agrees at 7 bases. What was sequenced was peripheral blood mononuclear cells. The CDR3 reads CAWSPTGRAFF. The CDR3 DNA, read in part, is TGTGCCTGGAGCCCGACAGGGAGG.